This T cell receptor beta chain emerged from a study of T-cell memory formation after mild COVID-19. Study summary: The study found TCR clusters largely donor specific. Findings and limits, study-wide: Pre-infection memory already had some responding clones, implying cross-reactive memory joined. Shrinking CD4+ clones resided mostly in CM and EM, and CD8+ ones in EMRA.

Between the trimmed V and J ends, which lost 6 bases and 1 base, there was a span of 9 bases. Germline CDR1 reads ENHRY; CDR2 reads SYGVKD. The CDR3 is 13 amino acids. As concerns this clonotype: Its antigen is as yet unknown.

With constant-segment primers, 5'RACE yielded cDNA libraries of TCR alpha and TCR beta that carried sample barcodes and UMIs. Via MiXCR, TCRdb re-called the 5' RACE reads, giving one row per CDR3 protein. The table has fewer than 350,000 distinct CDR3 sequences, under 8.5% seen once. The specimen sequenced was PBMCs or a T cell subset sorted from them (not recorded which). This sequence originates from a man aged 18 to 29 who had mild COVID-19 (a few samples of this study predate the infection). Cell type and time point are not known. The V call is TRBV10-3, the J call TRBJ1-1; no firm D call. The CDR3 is CAIRLIPNTEAFF. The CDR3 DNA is TGTGCCATCAGGTTAATACCGAACACTGAAGCTTTCTTT.